The 11 T cell receptor beta chains reported below all come from one sample, sequenced in a study of cytomegalovirus exposure and HLA in healthy donors. The PCR used 60 Vbeta and 13 Jbeta primers. Profiled with immunoSEQ multiplex PCR; TCRdb holds only in-frame clones, not every one. The table records approximately 160,000 clones, under 90% of them present only once. The material sequenced was PBMCs. These receptors originate from a man younger than 40 in good health and CMV-seropositive.

This chain joins TRBV11-2 and TRBJ1-1; 7 positions match TRBD1. Germline V gene sequence: CDR1 SGHAT, CDR2 FQNNGV. J lost 0 bases, V lost 4 bases, and 2 bases had no gene match. This CDR3 has 14 amino acids. DNA of the CDR3: TGTGCCAGCAGCTCGGGACAGATGAACACTGAAGCTTTCTTT. Translated: CASSSGQMNTEAFF.

This clone came up a few times. V usage is TRBV6-1 and J usage is TRBJ1-3; tentatively, D is TRBD1 (5 bases). V gave up 7 bases and J gave up 4 bases, with 11 bases separating them. CDR3 length equals 13 residues. Germline lookup yields CDR1 MNHNS and CDR2 SASEGT. The CDR3 DNA reads as TGTGCCAGCACGGGGGTTCGGGGAAACACCATATATTTT. Translating it yields CASTGVRGNTIYF.

The CDR3: CASSLAISEPYEQYF. The CDR3 region has the DNA TGTGCCAGCAGCTTGGCCATTAGCGAGCCCTACGAGCAGTACTTC. This sequence joins TRBV5-4 and TRBJ2-7, with D possibly being TRBD2 (5 bases). This CDR3 region has 15 residues. CDR1 and CDR2 (germline): SGHNT, YYREEE (reference sequence). Trimming stripped 0 bases from V and 2 bases from J, with 12 bases between.

This rearrangement joins TRBV11-2 to TRBJ1-4; D is perhaps TRBD1 (5 bases). Looked up from germline, CDR1 is SGHAT and CDR2 is FQNNGV. CDR3 size: 14 residues. V lost 3 bases and J 6 bases, leaving 11 bases between the germline ends. The CDR3 coding sequence is TGTGCCAGCAGCTTGGGGCAGGGTCATGAAAAACTGTTTTTT. Its protein product is CASSLGQGHEKLFF.

The CDR3 sequence: CAISESTSGPSTDTQYF. The CDR3 bases are TGTGCCATCAGTGAATCGACTAGCGGGCCTAGCACAGATACGCAGTATTTT. The chain recombines TRBV10-3 with TRBJ2-3; TRBD2 aligns across 10 bases. Unmatched junction bases numbered 6, after V lost 3 bases and J lost 0 bases. Germline assignment: CDR1 ENHRY and CDR2 SYGVKD. The CDR3 has 17 amino acids.

On this clone itself: The junction departs from the called germline gene at one end, perhaps through a read error. The genes are TRBV7-9 and TRBJ2-6; 10 bases align to TRBD2. Germline V gives CDR1 SEHNR, CDR2 FQNEAQ (reference sequence). This CDR3 region has 18 residues. The CDR3 nucleotides are TGTTCCAGCAGCTTAGCGCCTAGCGGGAGCTCTGGGGCCAACGTCCTGACTTTC. This gives the protein CSSSLAPSGSSGANVLTF. The full variable domain, completed using reference TRBV7-9 and TRBJ2-6, is DTGVSQNPRHKITKRGQNVTFRCDPISEHNRLYWYRQTLGQGPEFLTYFQNEAQLEKSRLLSDRFSAERPKGSFSTLEIQRTEQGDSAMYLCSSSLAPSGSSGANVLTFGAGSRLTVL.

V and J are TRBV4-2 and TRBJ2-5, with 7 bases matching TRBD2. The CDR3 spans 18 residues. The V and J ends lost 0 bases and 4 bases, in that order; junction bases with no gene match: 14. Germline assignment: CDR1 LGHNA and CDR2 YNFKEQ. The DNA for the CDR3 is TGTGCCAGCAGCCAAGATTCGAGGGCGGGAGCACTGCGAGAGACCCAGTACTTC. It encodes CASSQDSRAGALRETQYF.

The chain employs TRBV19 and TRBJ2-7, with TRBD2 matching 10 bases. V lost 5 bases to trimming and J lost 2 bases; unmatched junction nucleotides: 9. The germline gives CDR1 LNHDA, CDR2 SQIVND (reference sequence). The CDR3 loop spans 16 amino acids. CDR3 amino acids: CASSAPRAGGTYEQYF. CDR3 sequence (DNA): TGTGCCAGTAGTGCGCCCAGAGCGGGGGGGACCTACGAGCAGTACTTC.

V usage is TRBV6-1 and J usage is TRBJ1-2; 7 nucleotides align to TRBD1. This CDR3 has 14 amino acids. V shed 2 bases and J 5 bases; nucleotides not matched to a gene: 5. Germline-derived CDR1 and CDR2 are MNHNS and SASEGT. CDR3 sequence reads: CASSEQQGWYGYTF. The CDR3 bases are TGTGCCAGCAGTGAACAACAGGGGTGGTATGGCTACACCTTC.

V gene TRBV27 combines with J gene TRBJ1-2; TRBD1 matches 7 bases. Germline CDR1 and CDR2: MNHEY and SMNVEV (reference sequence). V dropped 5 bases and J dropped 2; count of bases not matched to a gene: 8. The CDR3 has 15 residues. In nucleotides, the CDR3 is TGTGCCAGCAGTCCTTCGACAGGGAGGAACTATGGCTACACCTTC. The encoded protein is CASSPSTGRNYGYTF.

The chain uses TRBV19 and TRBJ2-1, with 10 bases that match TRBD2. The CDR3 loop spans 21 amino acids. V gave up 4 bases and J gave up 0 bases; unmatched junction bases: 18. Per germline, CDR1 LNHDA and CDR2 SQIVND (reference sequence). The CDR3 region is CASSTWGSGRPRAYSYNEQFF. For the CDR3, the DNA is TGTGCCAGTAGTACCTGGGGTAGCGGGAGGCCGCGGGCCTACTCCTACAATGAGCAGTTCTTC.